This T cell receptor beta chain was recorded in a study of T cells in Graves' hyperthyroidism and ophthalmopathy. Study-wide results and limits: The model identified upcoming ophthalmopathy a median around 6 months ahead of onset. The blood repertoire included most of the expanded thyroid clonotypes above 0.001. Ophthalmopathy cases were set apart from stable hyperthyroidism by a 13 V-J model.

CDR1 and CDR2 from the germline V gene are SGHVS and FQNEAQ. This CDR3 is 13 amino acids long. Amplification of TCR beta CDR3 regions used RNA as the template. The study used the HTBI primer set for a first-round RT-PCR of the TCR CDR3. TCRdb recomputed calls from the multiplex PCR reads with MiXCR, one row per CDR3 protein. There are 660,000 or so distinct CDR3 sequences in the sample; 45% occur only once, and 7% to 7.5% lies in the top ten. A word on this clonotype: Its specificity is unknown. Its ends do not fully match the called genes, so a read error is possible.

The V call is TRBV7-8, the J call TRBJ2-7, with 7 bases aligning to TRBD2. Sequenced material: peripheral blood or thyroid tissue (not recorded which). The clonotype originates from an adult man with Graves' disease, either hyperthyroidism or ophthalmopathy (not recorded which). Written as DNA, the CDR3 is TGTGCTAGCACCCTTGAGGCGGGAGTCGAACAGTACTTC. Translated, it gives CASTLEAGVEQYF. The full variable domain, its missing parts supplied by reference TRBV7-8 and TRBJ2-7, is GAGVSQSPRYKVAKRGQDVALRCDPISGHVSLFWYQQALGQGPEFLTYFQNEAQLDKSGLPSDRFFAERPEGSVSTLKIQRTQQEDSAVYLCASTLEAGVEQYFGPGTRLTVT.